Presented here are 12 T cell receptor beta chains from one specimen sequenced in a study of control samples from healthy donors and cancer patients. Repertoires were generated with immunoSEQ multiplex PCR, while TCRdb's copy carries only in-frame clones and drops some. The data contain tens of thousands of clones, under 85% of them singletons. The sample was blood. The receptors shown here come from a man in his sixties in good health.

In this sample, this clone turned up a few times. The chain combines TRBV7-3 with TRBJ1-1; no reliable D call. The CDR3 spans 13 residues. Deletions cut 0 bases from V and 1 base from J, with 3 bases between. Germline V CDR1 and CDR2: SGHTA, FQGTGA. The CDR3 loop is CASSLTPNTEAFF. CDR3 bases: TGTGCCAGCAGCTTAACTCCGAACACTGAAGCTTTCTTT.

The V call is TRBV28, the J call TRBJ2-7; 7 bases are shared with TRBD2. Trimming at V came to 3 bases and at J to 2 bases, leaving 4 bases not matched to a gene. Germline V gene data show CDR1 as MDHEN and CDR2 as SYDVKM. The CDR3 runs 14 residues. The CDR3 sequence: CASSFSAGAYEQYF. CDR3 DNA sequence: TGTGCCAGCAGTTTCTCGGCGGGAGCCTACGAGCAGTACTTC.

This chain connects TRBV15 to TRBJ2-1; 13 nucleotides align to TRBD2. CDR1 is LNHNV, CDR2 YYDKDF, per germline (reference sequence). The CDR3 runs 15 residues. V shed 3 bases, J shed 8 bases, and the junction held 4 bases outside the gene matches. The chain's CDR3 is CATSSGTSGKDEQFF. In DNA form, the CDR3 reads TGTGCCACCAGCAGTGGGACTAGCGGGAAGGATGAGCAGTTCTTC.

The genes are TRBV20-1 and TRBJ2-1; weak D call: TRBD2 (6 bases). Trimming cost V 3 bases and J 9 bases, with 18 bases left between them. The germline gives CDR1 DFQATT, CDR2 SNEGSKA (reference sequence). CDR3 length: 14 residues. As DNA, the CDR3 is TGCAGTGCTAGTTTGGCTAGCGATAACGGTGAGCAGTTCTTC. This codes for CSASLASDNGEQFF.

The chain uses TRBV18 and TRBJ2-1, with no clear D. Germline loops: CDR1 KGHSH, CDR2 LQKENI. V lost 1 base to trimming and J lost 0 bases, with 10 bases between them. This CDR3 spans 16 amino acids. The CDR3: CASSPRSPSSYNEQFF. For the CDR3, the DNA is TGTGCCAGCTCACCACGTTCCCCGTCCTCCTACAATGAGCAGTTCTTC.

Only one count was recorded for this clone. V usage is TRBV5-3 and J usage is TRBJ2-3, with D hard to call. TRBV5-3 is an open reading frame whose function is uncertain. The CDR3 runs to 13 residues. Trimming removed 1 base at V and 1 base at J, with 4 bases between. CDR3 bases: TGTGCCAGAAGCTTGAGTCGCACAGATACGCAGTATTTT. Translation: CARSLSRTDTQYF.

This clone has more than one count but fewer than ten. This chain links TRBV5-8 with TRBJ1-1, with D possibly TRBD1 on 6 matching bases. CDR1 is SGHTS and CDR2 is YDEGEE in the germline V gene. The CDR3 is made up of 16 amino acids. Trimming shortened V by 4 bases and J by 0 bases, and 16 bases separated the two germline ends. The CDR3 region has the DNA TGTGCCAGCAGCCACCGGACAGATTTCATGAACACTGAAGCTTTCTTT. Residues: CASSHRTDFMNTEAFF.

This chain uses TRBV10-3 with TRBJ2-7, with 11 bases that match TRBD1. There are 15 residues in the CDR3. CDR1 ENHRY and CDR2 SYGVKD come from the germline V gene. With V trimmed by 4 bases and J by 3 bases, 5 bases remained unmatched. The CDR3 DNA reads TGTGCCATCAGTGGCTCCGGGACAGGGGGCTACGAGCAGTACTTC. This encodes CAISGSGTGGYEQYF.

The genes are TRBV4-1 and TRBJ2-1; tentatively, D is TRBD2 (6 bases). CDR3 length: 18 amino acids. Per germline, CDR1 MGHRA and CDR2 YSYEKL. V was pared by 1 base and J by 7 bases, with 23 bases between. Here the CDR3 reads CASSQGRYTRLVENEQFF. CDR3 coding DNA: TGCGCCAGCAGCCAAGGACGATATACGAGACTAGTAGAGAATGAGCAGTTCTTC.

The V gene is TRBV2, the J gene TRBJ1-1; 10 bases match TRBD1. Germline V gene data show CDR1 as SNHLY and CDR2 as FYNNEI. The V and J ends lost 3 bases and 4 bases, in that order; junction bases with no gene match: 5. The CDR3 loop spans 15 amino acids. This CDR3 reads CASSDQGQGSTEAFF. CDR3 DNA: TGTGCCAGCAGTGACCAGGGACAGGGGAGCACTGAAGCTTTCTTT.

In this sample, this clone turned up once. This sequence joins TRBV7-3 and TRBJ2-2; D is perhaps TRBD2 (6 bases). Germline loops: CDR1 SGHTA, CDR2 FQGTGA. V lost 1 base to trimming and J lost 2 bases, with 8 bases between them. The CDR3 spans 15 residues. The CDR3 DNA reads TGTGCCAGCAGCTTAAGCGGGGACAACACCGGGGAGCTGTTTTTT. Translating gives CASSLSGDNTGELFF.

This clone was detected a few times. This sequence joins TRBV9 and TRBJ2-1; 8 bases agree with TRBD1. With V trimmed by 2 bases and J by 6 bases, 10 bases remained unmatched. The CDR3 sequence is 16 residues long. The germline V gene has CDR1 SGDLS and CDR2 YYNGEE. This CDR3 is CASSVGGDRGINEQFF. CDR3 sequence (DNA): TGTGCCAGCAGCGTGGGAGGAGACAGGGGTATCAATGAGCAGTTCTTC.